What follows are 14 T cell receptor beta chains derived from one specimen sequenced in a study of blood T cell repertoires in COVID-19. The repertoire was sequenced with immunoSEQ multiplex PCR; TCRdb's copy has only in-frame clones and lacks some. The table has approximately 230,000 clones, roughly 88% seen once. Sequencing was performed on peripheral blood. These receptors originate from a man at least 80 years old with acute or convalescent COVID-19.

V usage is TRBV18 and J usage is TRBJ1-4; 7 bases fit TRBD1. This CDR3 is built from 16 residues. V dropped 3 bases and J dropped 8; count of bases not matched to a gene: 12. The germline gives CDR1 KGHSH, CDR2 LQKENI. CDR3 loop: CASSPLGQVREEKLFF. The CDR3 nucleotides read TGTGCCAGCTCACCTCTTGGACAGGTCCGTGAGGAAAAACTGTTTTTT.

This CDR3 is CASSLFQNPYNEQFF. DNA for the CDR3: TGTGCCAGCAGCTTATTTCAGAATCCCTACAATGAGCAGTTCTTC. The rearrangement links TRBV7-9 to TRBJ2-1; D unresolved. The CDR3 contains 15 residues. Per the germline V gene, CDR1 is SEHNR and CDR2 is FQNEAQ (reference sequence). The ends were cut back, 2 bases at V and 2 bases at J, with 10 bases in the middle.

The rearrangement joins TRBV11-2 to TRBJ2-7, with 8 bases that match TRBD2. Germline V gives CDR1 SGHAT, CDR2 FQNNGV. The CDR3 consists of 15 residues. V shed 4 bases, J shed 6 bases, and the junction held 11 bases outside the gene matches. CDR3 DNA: TGTGCCAGCAGCTCCCTCCGGGGGGGGGTCTCCGAGCAGTACTTC. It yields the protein CASSSLRGGVSEQYF.

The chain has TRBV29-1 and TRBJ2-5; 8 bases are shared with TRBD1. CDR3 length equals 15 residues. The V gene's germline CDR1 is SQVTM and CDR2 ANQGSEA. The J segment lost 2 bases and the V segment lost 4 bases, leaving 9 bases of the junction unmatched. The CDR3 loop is CSVGGRGQGQETQYF. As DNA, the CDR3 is TGCAGCGTTGGTGGCAGGGGGCAGGGTCAAGAGACCCAGTACTTC.

CDR3 region: CASSLGTSESTDTQYF. The CDR3, as DNA: TGTGCCAGCAGCTTGGGGACTAGCGAGAGCACAGATACGCAGTATTTT. The chain combines TRBV5-4 with TRBJ2-3; 9 bases agree with TRBD2. V shed 0 bases and J 0 bases; nucleotides not matched to a gene: 2. This CDR3 is built from 16 residues. Germline-derived CDR1 and CDR2 are SGHNT and YYREEE (reference sequence).

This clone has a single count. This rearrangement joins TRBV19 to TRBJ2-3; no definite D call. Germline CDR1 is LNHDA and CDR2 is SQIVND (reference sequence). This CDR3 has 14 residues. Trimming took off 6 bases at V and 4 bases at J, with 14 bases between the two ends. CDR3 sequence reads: CASSPISAPDTQYF. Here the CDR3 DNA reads TGTGCCAGTAGCCCAATCAGCGCCCCAGATACGCAGTATTTT. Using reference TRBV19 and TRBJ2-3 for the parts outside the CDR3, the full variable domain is DGGITQSPKYLFRKEGQNVTLSCEQNLNHDAMYWYRQDPGQGLRLIYYSQIVNDFQKGDIAEGYSVSREKKESFPLTVTSAQKNPTAFYLCASSPISAPDTQYFGPGTRLTVL.

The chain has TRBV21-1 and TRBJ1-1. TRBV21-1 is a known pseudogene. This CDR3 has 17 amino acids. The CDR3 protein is CASSKARGGATNTEAFF. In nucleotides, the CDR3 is TGTGCCAGCAGCAAAGCTAGGGGGGGGGCGACGAACACTGAAGCTTTCTTT.

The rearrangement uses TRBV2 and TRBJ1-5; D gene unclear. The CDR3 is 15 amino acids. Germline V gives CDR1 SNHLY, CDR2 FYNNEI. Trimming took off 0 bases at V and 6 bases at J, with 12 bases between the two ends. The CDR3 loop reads CASSEASGGGQPQHF. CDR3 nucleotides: TGTGCCAGCAGTGAAGCATCAGGAGGCGGTCAGCCCCAGCATTTT.

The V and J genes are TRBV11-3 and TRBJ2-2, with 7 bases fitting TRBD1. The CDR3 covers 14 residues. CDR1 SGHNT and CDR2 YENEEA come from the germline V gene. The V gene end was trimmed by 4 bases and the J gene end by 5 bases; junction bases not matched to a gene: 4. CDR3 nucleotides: TGTGCCAGCAGCTCCAAGACAGGGACCGGGGAGCTGTTTTTT. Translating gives CASSSKTGTGELFF.

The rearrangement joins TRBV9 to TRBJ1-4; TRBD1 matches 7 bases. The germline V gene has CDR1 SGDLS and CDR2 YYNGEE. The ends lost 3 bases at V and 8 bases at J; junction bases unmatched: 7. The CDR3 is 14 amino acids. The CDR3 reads CASSATGAGEKLFF. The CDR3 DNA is TGTGCCAGCAGCGCTACAGGGGCGGGGGAAAAACTGTTTTTT.

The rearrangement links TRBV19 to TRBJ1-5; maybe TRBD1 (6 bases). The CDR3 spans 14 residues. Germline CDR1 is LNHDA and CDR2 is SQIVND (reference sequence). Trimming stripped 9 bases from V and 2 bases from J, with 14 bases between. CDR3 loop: CASHTGRGNQPQHF. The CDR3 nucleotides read TGTGCCAGCCACACAGGGCGCGGCAATCAGCCCCAGCATTTT.

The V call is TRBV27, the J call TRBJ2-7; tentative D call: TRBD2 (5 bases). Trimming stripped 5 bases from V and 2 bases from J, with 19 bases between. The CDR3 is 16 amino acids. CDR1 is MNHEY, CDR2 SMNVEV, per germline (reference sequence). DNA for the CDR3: TGTGCCAGCAGTCTGAGGAGCGCCCAGAGGGCCTACGAGCAGTACTTC. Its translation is CASSLRSAQRAYEQYF.

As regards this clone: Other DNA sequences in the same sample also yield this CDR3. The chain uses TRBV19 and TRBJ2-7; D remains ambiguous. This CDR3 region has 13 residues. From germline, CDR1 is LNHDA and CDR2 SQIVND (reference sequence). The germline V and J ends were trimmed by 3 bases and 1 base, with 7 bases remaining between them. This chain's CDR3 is CASSISSSYEQYF. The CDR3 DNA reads TGTGCCAGTAGTATTAGCAGTTCCTACGAGCAGTACTTC.

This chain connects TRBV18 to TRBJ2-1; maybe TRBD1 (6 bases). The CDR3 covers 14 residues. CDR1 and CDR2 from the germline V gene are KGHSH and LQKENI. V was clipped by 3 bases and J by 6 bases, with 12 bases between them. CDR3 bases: TGTGCCAGCTCACCCGGACAGCTCCTCAATGAGCAGTTCTTC. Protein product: CASSPGQLLNEQFF.